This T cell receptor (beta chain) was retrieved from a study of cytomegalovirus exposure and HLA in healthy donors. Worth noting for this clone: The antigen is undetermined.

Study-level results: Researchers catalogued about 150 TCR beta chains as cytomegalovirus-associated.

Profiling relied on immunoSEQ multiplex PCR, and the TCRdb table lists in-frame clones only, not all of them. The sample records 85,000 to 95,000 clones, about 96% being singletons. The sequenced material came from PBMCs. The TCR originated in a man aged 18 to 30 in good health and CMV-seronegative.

The CDR3: CASSQEGQGNYGYTF. CDR3 DNA sequence: TGCGCCAGCAGCCAAGAGGGACAGGGAAACTATGGCTACACCTTC. The chain joins TRBV4-3 to TRBJ1-2; 9 bases are shared with TRBD1. There are 15 residues in the CDR3. CDR1 LGHNA and CDR2 YSLEER come from the germline V gene. V was pared by 0 bases and J by 2 bases, with 1 base of the junction left unmatched.